A selection of T cell receptor beta chains follows, all from one sample in a study of yellow fever vaccine responses in identical twins. TCRdb itself ran the RT-PCR reads through MiXCR, one entry per CDR3 protein. The sample carries roughly 36,000 distinct CDR3 sequences, less than 70% recorded once. The sample in question was T cells from blood (PBMCs), unsorted or a sorted subset (not recorded which), obtained before or after yellow fever vaccination (not recorded which). These TCRs come from a woman aged 18-29 years who received the yellow fever vaccine. Each CDR3 is given with its conserved first and last residue. A D gene is named only where the DNA matches it firmly.

CDR3aa: CASSQSLGGSRTQYF
j_gene: TRBJ2-5
d_gene: TRBD2
v_gene: TRBV4-1

CDR3aa: CSVAQETDTQYF
j_gene: TRBJ2-3
d_gene: -
v_gene: TRBV29-1

CDR3aa: CASSYSQGGTQYF
j_gene: TRBJ2-3
d_gene: -
v_gene: TRBV6-5

CDR3aa: CASSSLAGVYEQYF
j_gene: TRBJ2-7
d_gene: TRBD2
v_gene: TRBV18

CDR3aa: CATSSNTEAFF
j_gene: TRBJ1-1
d_gene: -
v_gene: TRBV15

CDR3aa: CASSLQQNTEAFF
j_gene: TRBJ1-1
d_gene: -
v_gene: TRBV7-9

CDR3aa: CASSFQDEKLFF
j_gene: TRBJ1-4
d_gene: -
v_gene: TRBV7-2

CDR3aa: CASSLQTGNTEAFF
j_gene: TRBJ1-1
d_gene: -
v_gene: TRBV28

CDR3aa: CASSKTTGVNTEAFF
j_gene: TRBJ1-1
d_gene: -
v_gene: TRBV5-1

CDR3aa: CATRGQGNTGELFF
j_gene: TRBJ2-2
d_gene: TRBD1
v_gene: TRBV24-1

CDR3aa: CASSGGDTQYF
j_gene: TRBJ2-3
d_gene: -
v_gene: TRBV5-6

CDR3aa: CASLVQGSYEQYF
j_gene: TRBJ2-7
d_gene: TRBD1
v_gene: TRBV12-3/TRBV12-4

CDR3aa: CASSLILRGTYNEQFF
j_gene: TRBJ2-1
d_gene: TRBD2
v_gene: TRBV11-1

CDR3aa: CASSSAAGNTIYF
j_gene: TRBJ1-3
d_gene: -
v_gene: TRBV7-1